The 7 T cell receptor beta chains listed next were all sequenced from one sample in a study of T cell repertoires in cytomegalovirus infection. TCRdb analysed the reads with MiXCR anew, one entry per CDR3 protein. The repertoire holds 740,000 or so distinct CDR3 sequences, 35% to 45% seen once, with about 2.8% in the top ten. The source material was PBMCs. Receptors originate from a human donor in good health (CMV status not recorded). Some clones in this sample may be carry-over from other donors' samples.

This clonotype was counted a few times. DNA of the CDR3: TGTGCCAGCAGCTTACGCTCCCCCAGGTACAATGAGCAGTTCTTC. Translated: CASSLRSPRYNEQFF. The chain carries TRBV7-8 and TRBJ2-1; no clear D. CDR1 is SGHVS, CDR2 FQNEAQ, per germline. This CDR3 has 15 amino acids. V lost 2 bases and J lost 4, with 12 bases in between.

The rearrangement joins TRBV10-3 to TRBJ2-5; D gene ambiguous. The V end was cut by 3 bases, the J end by 0 bases, with 5 bases between. The CDR3 is made up of 13 amino acids. Per germline, CDR1 ENHRY and CDR2 SYGVKD. The CDR3 spells CAISETDQETQYF. The CDR3 DNA reads TGTGCCATCAGTGAAACAGACCAAGAGACCCAGTACTTC.

In this sample, this clonotype turned up a few times. The V gene is TRBV7-8, the J gene TRBJ2-1, with 8 bases lining up with TRBD2. The germline V gene encodes CDR1 SGHVS and CDR2 FQNEAQ. CDR3 length: 19 residues. J lost 4 bases, V lost 4 bases, and 18 bases had no gene match. The CDR3 loop reads CASSSALVFGGAVYNEQFF. The CDR3 DNA follows: TGTGCCAGCAGCTCCGCACTTGTCTTCGGGGGGGCCGTTTACAATGAGCAGTTCTTC. Drawing the rest from reference TRBV7-8 and TRBJ2-1, the complete variable domain is GAGVSQSPRYKVAKRGQDVALRCDPISGHVSLFWYQQALGQGPEFLTYFQNEAQLDKSGLPSDRFFAERPEGSVSTLKIQRTQQEDSAVYLCASSSALVFGGAVYNEQFFGPGTRLTVL.

This chain connects TRBV4-1 to TRBJ2-5; D is perhaps TRBD2 (6 bases). This CDR3 is 17 amino acids long. V lost 0 bases to trimming and J lost 1 base, with 15 bases between them. Germline values: CDR1 MGHRA, CDR2 YSYEKL. The CDR3 loop is CASSQDLRVAAQETQYF. The CDR3, as DNA: TGCGCCAGCAGCCAAGATCTTAGGGTAGCGGCCCAAGAGACCCAGTACTTC.

This clonotype was observed at least ten times. DNA for the CDR3: TGTGCCAGCAGCTCCACCGGACAGGGGGCTCGGGAAAAACTGTTTTTT. This encodes CASSSTGQGAREKLFF. The rearrangement joins TRBV7-9 to TRBJ1-4; 11 nucleotides line up with TRBD1. The CDR3 runs 16 residues. Germline V gene lookup returns CDR1 SEHNR and CDR2 FQNEAQ (reference sequence). With 4 bases clipped from V and 8 bases from J, the junction kept 9 bases outside the gene matches.

The sample holds one count of this clonotype. The junction differs from germline at one of its ends, possibly a read error. The chain uses TRBV7-3 and TRBJ1-4; a weak D match, TRBD1 (6 bases). This CDR3 is 17 amino acids long. The germline V gene encodes CDR1 SGHTA and CDR2 FQGTGA. The DNA of the CDR3 is TGTGCCAGCAGCAAATTCCCAAAACAGGGTAGGGGAGAAAAAATGTGTTTT. It yields the protein CASSKFPKQGRGEKMCF.

V usage is TRBV12-3 or TRBV12-4 and J usage is TRBJ1-5; unclear D gene. The CDR3 is 11 amino acids. V was cut by 4 bases and J by 11 bases, with 9 bases left in between. CDR3 in DNA: TGTGCCAGCAGTTCCCAGACAACCCAGCATTTT. Encoded protein: CASSSQTTQHF.